The rows below give T cell receptor beta chains drawn from one sample of a study of T cell repertoires in cytomegalovirus infection. A single record per CDR3 protein comes from TCRdb applying MiXCR to the reads. The table shows hundreds of thousands of distinct CDR3 sequences, with about a sixth occurring only once. Specimen: PBMCs. All receptors come from a human donor in good health (CMV status not recorded). Some clones in this sample may be carry-over from other donors' samples. Both conserved end residues are part of each CDR3. The D gene is left open where the match is weak. Not all rows give a size; the values are once, few, many and, for expanded clones, a class.

d_call	v_call	j_call	clone_size	cdr3_aa	cdr3_nt
TRBD1	TRBV10-3	TRBJ2-1	.	CAIYRTGDNEQFF	TGTGCCATCTATCGGACAGGGGACAATGAGCAGTTCTTC
TRBD1	TRBV12-3/TRBV12-4	TRBJ1-1	few	CASSLEVGQGTEAFF	TGTGCCAGCAGTTTAGAAGTAGGACAGGGGACTGAAGCTTTCTTT
.	TRBV6-1	TRBJ2-7	many	CASTNHWTQTSYEQYF	TGTGCCAGCACCAACCATTGGACACAGACATCCTACGAGCAGTACTTC
.	TRBV20-1	TRBJ1-1	.	CSASPQGITEAFF	TGCAGTGCTAGTCCCCAGGGAATCACTGAAGCTTTCTTT
.	TRBV19	TRBJ1-1	.	CASSLSPDTGLNTEAFF	TGTGCCAGTAGTTTATCCCCTGATACCGGTCTGAACACTGAAGCTTTCTTT
.	TRBV7-8	TRBJ1-2	many	CASSITGTATNYGYTF	TGTGCCAGCAGCATAACCGGGACGGCTACTAACTATGGCTACACCTTC
.	TRBV7-2	TRBJ1-1	many	CASSLAAREVPEAFF	TGTGCCAGCAGCTTAGCGGCCAGGGAGGTCCCTGAAGCTTTCTTT
.	TRBV2	TRBJ1-2	.	CASKWVNYGYTF	TGTGCCAGCAAATGGGTTAACTATGGCTACACCTTC
.	TRBV7-2	TRBJ1-1	many	CASSLVYGHPNTEAFF	TGTGCCAGCAGCTTAGTGTATGGACACCCGAACACTGAAGCTTTCTTT
.	TRBV18	TRBJ2-7	.	CASSPAVAGTYEQYF	TGTGCCAGCTCACCAGCTGTCGCAGGAACCTACGAGCAGTACTTC
.	TRBV12-3/TRBV12-4	TRBJ2-5	.	CASRRGTETQYF	TGTGCCAGCAGGCGGGGCACGGAGACCCAGTACTTC
TRBD2	TRBV7-2	TRBJ2-5	many	CASSLLRGGHLETQYF	TGTGCCAGCAGCTTATTGCGGGGGGGGCATCTGGAGACCCAGTACTTC
.	TRBV24-1	TRBJ2-5	many	CATSDSRFDRIQETQYF	TGTGCCACCAGTGACTCCCGTTTCGACCGGATACAAGAGACCCAGTACTTC
.	TRBV18	TRBJ2-5	.	CASSGLGPKQETQYF	TGTGCCAGCTCAGGACTGGGCCCGAAACAAGAGACCCAGTACTTC
.	TRBV6-1	TRBJ1-1	many	CASGWGTEAFF	TGTGCCAGCGGATGGGGGACTGAAGCTTTCTTT
.	TRBV5-1	TRBJ1-1	few	CASSLGQGSFNTEAFF	TGCGCCAGCAGCTTGGGGCAGGGTTCATTTAACACTGAAGCTTTCTTT
.	TRBV19	TRBJ2-7	many	CASKTAAGSYEQYF	TGTGCCAGTAAGACCGCGGCAGGCTCCTACGAGCAGTACTTC
.	TRBV18	TRBJ1-5	once	CASSPGVDHPQHF	TGTGCCAGCTCACCGGGGGTAGATCATCCCCAGCATTTT
.	TRBV20-1	TRBJ2-5	many	CSARDSRTAIQETQYF	TGCAGTGCTAGAGATTCCCGGACAGCAATCCAAGAGACCCAGTACTTC
TRBD1	TRBV12-3/TRBV12-4	TRBJ2-7	many	CASSSRQGALEQYF	TGTGCCAGCAGTTCCCGACAGGGGGCTCTCGAGCAGTACTTC
.	TRBV5-1	TRBJ1-4	.	CASSSLSGGGNEKLFF	TGCGCCAGCAGCTCCCTGTCGGGTGGAGGTAATGAAAAACTGTTTTTT
.	TRBV2	TRBJ1-5	few	CASRERTANQPQHF	TGTGCCAGCAGAGAAAGGACGGCGAATCAGCCCCAGCATTTT